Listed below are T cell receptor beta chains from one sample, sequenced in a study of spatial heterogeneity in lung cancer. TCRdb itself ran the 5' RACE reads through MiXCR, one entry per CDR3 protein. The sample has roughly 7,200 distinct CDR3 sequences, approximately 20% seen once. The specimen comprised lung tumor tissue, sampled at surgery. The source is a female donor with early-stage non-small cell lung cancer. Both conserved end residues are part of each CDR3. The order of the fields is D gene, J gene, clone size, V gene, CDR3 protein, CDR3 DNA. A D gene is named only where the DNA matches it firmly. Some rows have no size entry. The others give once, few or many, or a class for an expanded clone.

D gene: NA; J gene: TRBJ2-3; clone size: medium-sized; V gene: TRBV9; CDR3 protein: CASSVEGRTDTQYF; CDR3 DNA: TGTGCCAGCAGCGTAGAAGGGCGCACAGATACGCAGTATTTT
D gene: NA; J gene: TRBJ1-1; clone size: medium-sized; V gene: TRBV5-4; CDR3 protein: CASSLGRNTEAFF; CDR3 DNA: TGTGCCAGCAGCTTGGGGCGGAACACTGAAGCTTTCTTT
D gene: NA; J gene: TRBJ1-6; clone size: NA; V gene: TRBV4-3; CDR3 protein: CASSQDRGFGSVIHF; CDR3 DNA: TGCGCCAGCAGCCAAGATAGAGGTTTTGGGTCAGTCATCCACTTT
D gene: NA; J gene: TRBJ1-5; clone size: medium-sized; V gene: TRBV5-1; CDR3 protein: CASSFESGNQPQHF; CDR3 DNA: TGCGCCAGCAGCTTCGAATCGGGCAATCAGCCCCAGCATTTT
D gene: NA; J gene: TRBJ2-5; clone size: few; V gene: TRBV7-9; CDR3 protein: CASSPRAEETQYF; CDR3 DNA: TGTGCCAGCAGCCCCCGGGCAGAAGAGACCCAGTACTTC
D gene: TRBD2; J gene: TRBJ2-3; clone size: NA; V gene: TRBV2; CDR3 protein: CASSQAGAGADTQYF; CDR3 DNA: TGTGCCAGCAGTCAAGCGGGGGCAGGGGCAGATACGCAGTATTTT
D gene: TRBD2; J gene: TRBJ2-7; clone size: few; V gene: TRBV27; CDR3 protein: CASSRTSEGYEQYF; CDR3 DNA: TGTGCCAGCAGTCGCACTAGCGAGGGCTACGAGCAGTACTTC
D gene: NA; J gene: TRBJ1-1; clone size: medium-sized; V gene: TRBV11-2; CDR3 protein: CASSPGPGRIEAFF; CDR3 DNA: TGTGCCAGCAGCCCGGGACCAGGGAGGATAGAAGCTTTCTTT
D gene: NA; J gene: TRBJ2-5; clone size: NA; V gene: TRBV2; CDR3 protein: CATRGSGETQYF; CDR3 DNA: TGTGCCACCCGGGGGTCCGGGGAGACCCAGTACTTC
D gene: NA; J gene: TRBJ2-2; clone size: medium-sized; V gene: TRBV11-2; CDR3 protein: CASLPETGELFF; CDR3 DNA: TGTGCCAGCCTGCCGGAGACCGGGGAGCTGTTTTTT
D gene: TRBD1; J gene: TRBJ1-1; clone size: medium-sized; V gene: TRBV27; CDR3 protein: CASSPGTVQQAFF; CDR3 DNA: TGTGCCAGCAGTCCCGGGACAGTACAACAAGCTTTCTTT
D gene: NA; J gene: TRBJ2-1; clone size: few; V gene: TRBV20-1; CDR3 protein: CSARGGHNEQFF; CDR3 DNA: TGCAGTGCTAGGGGGGGGCACAATGAGCAGTTCTTC
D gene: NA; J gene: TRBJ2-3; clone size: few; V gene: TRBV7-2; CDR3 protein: CASSSADTQYF; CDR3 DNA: TGTGCCAGCAGTAGTGCCGATACGCAGTATTTT
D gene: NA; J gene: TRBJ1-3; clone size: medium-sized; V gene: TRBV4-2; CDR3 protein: CASSQDPRRAESNTIYF; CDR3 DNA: TGTGCCAGCAGCCAAGATCCTCGGAGGGCCGAGTCAAACACCATATATTTT
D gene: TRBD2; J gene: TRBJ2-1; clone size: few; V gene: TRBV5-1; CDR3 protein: CASSLRGENYNEQFF; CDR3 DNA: TGCGCCAGCAGCTTGCGGGGGGAAAACTACAATGAGCAGTTCTTC
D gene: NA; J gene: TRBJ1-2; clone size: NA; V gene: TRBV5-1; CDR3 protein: CASSLGTPGYTF; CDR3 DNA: TGCGCCAGCAGCTTGGGGACTCCCGGCTACACCTTC
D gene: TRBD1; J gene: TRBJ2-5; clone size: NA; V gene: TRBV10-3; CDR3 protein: CASRQGQETQYF; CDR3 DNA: TGTGCCAGCCGACAGGGCCAAGAGACCCAGTACTTC